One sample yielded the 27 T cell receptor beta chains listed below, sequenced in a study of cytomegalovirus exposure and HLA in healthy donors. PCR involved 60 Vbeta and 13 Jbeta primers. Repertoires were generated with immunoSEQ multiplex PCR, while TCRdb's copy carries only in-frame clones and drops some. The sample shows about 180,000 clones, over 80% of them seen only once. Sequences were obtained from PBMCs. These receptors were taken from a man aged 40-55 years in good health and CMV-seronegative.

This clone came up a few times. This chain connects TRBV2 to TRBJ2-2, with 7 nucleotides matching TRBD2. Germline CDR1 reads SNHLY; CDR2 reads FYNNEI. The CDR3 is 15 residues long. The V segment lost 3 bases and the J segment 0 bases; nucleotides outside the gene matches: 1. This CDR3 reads CASSEGTTNTGELFF. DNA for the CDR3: TGTGCCAGCAGTGAGGGGACTACGAACACCGGGGAGCTGTTTTTT.

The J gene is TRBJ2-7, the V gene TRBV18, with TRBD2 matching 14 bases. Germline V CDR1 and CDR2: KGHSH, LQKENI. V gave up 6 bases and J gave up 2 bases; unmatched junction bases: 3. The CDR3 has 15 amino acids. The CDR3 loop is CASSPTSGRAYEQYF. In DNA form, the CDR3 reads TGTGCCAGCTCTCCGACTAGCGGGAGGGCCTACGAGCAGTACTTC.

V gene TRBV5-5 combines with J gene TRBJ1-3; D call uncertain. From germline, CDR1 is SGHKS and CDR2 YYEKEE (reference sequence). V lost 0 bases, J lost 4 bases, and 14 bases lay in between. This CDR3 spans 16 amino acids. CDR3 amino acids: CASSLGRALTGNTIYF. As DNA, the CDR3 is TGTGCCAGCAGCTTGGGGCGGGCCCTGACAGGAAACACCATATATTTT.

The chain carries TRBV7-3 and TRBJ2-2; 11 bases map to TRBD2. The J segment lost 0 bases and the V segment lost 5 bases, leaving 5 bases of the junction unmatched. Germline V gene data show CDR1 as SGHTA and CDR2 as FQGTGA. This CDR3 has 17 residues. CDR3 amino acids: CASSHSGGAPNTGELFF. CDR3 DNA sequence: TGTGCCAGCAGCCATAGCGGGGGGGCCCCGAACACCGGGGAGCTGTTTTTT.

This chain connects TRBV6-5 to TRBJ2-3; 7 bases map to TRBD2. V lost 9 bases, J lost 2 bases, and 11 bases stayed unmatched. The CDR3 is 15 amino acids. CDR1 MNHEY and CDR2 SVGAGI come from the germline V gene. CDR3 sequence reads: CASWGGWGPTDTQYF. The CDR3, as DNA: TGTGCCAGTTGGGGGGGGTGGGGTCCCACAGATACGCAGTATTTT.

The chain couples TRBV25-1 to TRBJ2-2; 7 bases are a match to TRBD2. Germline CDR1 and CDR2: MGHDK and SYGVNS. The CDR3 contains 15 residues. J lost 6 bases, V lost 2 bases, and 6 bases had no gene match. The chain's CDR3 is CASSETGREAGELFF. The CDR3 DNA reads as TGTGCCAGCAGTGAAACGGGGAGGGAGGCCGGGGAGCTGTTTTTT. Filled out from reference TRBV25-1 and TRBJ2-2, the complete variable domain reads EADIYQTPRYLVIGTGKKITLECSQTMGHDKMYWYQQDPGMELHLIHYSYGVNSTEKGDLSSESTVSRIRTEHFPLTLESARPSHTSQYLCASSETGREAGELFFGEGSRLTVL.

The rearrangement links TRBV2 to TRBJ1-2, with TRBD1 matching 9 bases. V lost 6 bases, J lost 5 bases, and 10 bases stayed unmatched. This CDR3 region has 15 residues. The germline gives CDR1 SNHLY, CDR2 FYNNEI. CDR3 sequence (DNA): TGTGCCAGCAGAGACAGGGGGATTATAAGTTATGGCTACACCTTC. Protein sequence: CASRDRGIISYGYTF. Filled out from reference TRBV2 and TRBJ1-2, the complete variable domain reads EPEVTQTPSHQVTQMGQEVILRCVPISNHLYFYWYRQILGQKVEFLVSFYNNEISEKSEIFDDQFSVERPDGSNFTLKIRSTKLEDSAMYFCASRDRGIISYGYTFGSGTRLTVV.

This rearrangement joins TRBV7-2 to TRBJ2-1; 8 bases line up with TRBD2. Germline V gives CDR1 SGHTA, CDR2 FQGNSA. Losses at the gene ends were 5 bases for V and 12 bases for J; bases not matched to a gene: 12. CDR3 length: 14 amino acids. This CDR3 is CASSAPPGLGPQFF. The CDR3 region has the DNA TGTGCCAGCAGCGCGCCCCCGGGACTAGGACCGCAGTTCTTC.

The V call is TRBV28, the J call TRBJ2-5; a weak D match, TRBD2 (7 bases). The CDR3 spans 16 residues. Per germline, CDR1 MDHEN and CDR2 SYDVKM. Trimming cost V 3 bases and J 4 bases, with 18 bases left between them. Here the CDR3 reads CASSFGGGGGGETQYF. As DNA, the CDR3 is TGTGCCAGCAGTTTTGGGGGCGGCGGGGGAGGAGAGACCCAGTACTTC.

This CDR3 reads CASSPTSGIFEQYF. CDR3 nucleotides: TGTGCCAGCAGCCCGACTAGCGGGATATTCGAGCAGTACTTC. The chain has TRBV7-2 and TRBJ2-7; 11 nucleotides align to TRBD2. Germline V gene data show CDR1 as SGHTA and CDR2 as FQGNSA. After removal of 5 bases from V and 6 bases from J, the junction contained 6 bases not matched to a gene. The CDR3 is 14 residues long.

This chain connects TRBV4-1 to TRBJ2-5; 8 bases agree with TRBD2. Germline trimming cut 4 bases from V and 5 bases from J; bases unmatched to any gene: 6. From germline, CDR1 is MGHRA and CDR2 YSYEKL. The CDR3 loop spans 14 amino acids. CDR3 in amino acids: CASSPLSSGETQYF. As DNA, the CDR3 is TGCGCCAGCAGCCCGCTGTCTAGCGGGGAGACCCAGTACTTC.

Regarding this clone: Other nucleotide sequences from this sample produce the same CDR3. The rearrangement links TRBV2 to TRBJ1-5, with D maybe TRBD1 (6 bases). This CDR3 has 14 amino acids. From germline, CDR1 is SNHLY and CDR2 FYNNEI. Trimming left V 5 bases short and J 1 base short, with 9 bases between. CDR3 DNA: TGTGCCAGCAGTCAGGGGAACAGCAATCAGCCCCAGCATTTT. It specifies CASSQGNSNQPQHF.

The CDR3 DNA follows: TGCGCCAGCAGCCGGGACGGGAGCTCCTACAATGAGCAGTTCTTC. Translating it yields CASSRDGSSYNEQFF. This chain joins TRBV5-1 and TRBJ2-1; weak D call: TRBD2 (6 bases). Germline CDR1 SGHRS, CDR2 YFSETQ. V was clipped by 4 bases and J by 0 bases, with 11 bases between them. The CDR3 is made up of 15 amino acids. The variable domain in full, completed from reference TRBV5-1 and TRBJ2-1, reads KAGVTQTPRYLIKTRGQQVTLSCSPISGHRSVSWYQQTPGQGLQFLFEYFSETQRNKGNFPGRFSGRQFSNSRSEMNVSTLELGDSALYLCASSRDGSSYNEQFFGPGTRLTVL.

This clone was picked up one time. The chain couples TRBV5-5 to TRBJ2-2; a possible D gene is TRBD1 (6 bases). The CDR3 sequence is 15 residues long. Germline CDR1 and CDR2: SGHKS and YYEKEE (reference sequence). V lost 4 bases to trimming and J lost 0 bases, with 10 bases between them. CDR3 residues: CASSQGPSNTGELFF. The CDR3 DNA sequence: TGTGCCAGCAGCCAGGGGCCCTCGAACACCGGGGAGCTGTTTTTT. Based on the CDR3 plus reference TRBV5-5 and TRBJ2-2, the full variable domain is DAGVTQSPTHLIKTRGQQVTLRCSPISGHKSVSWYQQVLGQGPQFIFQYYEKEERGRGNFPDRFSARQFPNYSSELNVNALLLGDSALYLCASSQGPSNTGELFFGEGSRLTVL.

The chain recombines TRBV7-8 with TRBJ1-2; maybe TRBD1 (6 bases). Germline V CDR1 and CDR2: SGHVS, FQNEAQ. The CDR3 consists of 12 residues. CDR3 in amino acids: CATDRMGYGYTF. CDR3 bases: TGTGCTACAGACAGGATGGGATATGGCTACACCTTC.

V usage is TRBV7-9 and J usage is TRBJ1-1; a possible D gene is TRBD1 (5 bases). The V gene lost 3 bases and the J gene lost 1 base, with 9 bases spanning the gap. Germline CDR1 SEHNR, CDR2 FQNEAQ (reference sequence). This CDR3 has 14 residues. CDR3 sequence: CASSLTEKNTEAFF. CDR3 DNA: TGTGCCAGCAGCTTGACAGAGAAGAACACTGAAGCTTTCTTT.

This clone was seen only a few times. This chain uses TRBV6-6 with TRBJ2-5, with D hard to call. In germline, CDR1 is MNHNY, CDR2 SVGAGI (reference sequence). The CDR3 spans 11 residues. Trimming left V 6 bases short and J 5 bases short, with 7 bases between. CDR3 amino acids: CASRTKETQYF. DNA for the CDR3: TGTGCCAGCAGGACAAAGGAGACCCAGTACTTC.

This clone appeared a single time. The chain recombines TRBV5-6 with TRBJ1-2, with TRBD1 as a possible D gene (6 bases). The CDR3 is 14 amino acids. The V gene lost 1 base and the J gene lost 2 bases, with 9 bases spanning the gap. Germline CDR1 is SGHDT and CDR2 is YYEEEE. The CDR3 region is CASSLLGQNYGYTF. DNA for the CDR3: TGTGCCAGCAGCTTGCTCGGACAGAACTATGGCTACACCTTC.

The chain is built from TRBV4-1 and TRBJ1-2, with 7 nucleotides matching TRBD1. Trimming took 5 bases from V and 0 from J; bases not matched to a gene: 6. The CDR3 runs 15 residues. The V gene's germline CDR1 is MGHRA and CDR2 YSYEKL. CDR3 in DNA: TGCGCCAGCAGCACGACAGGGTTAACTAACTATGGCTACACCTTC. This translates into CASSTTGLTNYGYTF.

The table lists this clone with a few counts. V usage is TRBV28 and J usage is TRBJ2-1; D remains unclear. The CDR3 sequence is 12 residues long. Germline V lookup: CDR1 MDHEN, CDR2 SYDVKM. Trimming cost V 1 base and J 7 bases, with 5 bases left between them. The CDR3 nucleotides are TGTGCCAGCAGTTTATTGAGGAATGAGCAGTTCTTC. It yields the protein CASSLLRNEQFF.

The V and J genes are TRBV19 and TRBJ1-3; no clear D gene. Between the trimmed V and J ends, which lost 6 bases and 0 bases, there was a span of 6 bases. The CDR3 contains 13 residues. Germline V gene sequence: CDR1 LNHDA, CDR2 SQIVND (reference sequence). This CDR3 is CASRGVSGNTIYF. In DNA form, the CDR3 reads TGTGCCAGTAGGGGCGTCTCTGGAAACACCATATATTTT. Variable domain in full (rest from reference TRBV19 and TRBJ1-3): DGGITQSPKYLFRKEGQNVTLSCEQNLNHDAMYWYRQDPGQGLRLIYYSQIVNDFQKGDIAEGYSVSREKKESFPLTVTSAQKNPTAFYLCASRGVSGNTIYFGEGSWLTVV.

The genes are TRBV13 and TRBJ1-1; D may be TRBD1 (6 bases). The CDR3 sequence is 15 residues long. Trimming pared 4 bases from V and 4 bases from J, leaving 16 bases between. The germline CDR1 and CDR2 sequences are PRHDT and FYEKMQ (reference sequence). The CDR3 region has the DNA TGTGCCAGCAGCTCGCGTCCTGGGACACCCACTGAAGCTTTCTTT. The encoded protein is CASSSRPGTPTEAFF. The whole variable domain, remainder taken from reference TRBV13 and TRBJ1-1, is AAGVIQSPRHLIKEKRETATLKCYPIPRHDTVYWYQQGPGQDPQFLISFYEKMQSDKGSIPDRFSAQQFSDYHSELNMSSLELGDSALYFCASSSRPGTPTEAFFGQGTRLTVV.

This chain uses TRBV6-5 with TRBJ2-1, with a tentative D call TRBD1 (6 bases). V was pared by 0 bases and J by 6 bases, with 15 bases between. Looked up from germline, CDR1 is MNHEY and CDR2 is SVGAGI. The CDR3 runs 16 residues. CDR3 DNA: TGTGCCAGCAGTTACTCGACGGCCAGGGGATCCAATGAGCAGTTCTTC. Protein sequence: CASSYSTARGSNEQFF.

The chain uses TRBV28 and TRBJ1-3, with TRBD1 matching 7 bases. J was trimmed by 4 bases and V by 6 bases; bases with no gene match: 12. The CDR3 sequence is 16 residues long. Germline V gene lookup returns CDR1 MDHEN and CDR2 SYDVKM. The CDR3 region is CASSSTGAGKGNTIYF. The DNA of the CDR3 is TGTGCCAGCAGCTCTACAGGGGCCGGTAAAGGAAACACCATATATTTT.

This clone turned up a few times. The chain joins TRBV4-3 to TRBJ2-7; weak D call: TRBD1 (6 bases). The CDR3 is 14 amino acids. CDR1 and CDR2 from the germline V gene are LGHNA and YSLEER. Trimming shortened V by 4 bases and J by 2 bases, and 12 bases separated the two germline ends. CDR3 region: CASSLQQGPYEQYF. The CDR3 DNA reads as TGCGCCAGCAGCCTCCAACAGGGTCCCTACGAGCAGTACTTC.

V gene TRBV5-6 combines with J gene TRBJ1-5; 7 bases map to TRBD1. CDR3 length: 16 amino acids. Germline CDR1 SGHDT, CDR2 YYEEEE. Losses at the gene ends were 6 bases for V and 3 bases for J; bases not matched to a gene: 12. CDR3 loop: CASTYFPGTDNQPQHF. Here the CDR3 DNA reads TGTGCCAGCACCTATTTTCCCGGGACAGACAATCAGCCCCAGCATTTT.

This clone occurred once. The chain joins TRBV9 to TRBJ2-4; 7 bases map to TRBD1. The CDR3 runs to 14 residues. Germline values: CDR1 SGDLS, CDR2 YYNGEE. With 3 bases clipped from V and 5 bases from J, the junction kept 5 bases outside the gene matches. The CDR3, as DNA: TGTGCCAGCAGCGCCGGACAGGCGGAAAACATTCAGTACTTC. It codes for CASSAGQAENIQYF.